The 6 T cell receptor beta chains listed next were all sequenced from one sample in a study of cytomegalovirus exposure and HLA in healthy donors (dated by TCRdb to about 2017). The library was produced with the immunoSEQ multiplex PCR assay. For the multiplex PCR, a mixture combining 60 forward primers for TCR Vbeta segments and 13 reverse primers for TCR Jbeta segments was used. Drawn from immuneACCESS, this table holds only the in-frame rearrangements with V and J called that TCRdb kept. Clones are partly lost; checked studies trace under half to an unresolved V gene and leave the rest unexplained. The table for this sample records approximately 200,000 clones. About 0.74% of the sample is taken by the ten largest. Input material: PBMCs. The receptors stem from a boy aged 5-17 years in good health and CMV-seronegative.

This sequence joins TRBV15 and TRBJ1-4; TRBD1 is a possible D gene (5 bases). CDR3 length equals 15 residues. CDR1 and CDR2 from the germline V gene are LNHNV and YYDKDF (reference sequence). V was trimmed by 3 bases and J by 3 bases, leaving 11 bases between them. The CDR3 region is CATSSRRQPNEKLFF. In DNA form, the CDR3 reads TGTGCCACCAGCAGTCGGAGACAGCCTAATGAAAAACTGTTTTTT.

V and J are TRBV14 and TRBJ1-2; D is uncertain. Germline V gene sequence: CDR1 SGHDN, CDR2 FVKESK. This CDR3 contains 16 residues. V lost 1 base to trimming and J lost 4 bases, with 16 bases between them. The CDR3 nucleotides read TGTGCCAGCAGCCAAGGACAAGCTTCTTTAGGCTATGGCTACACCTTC. This encodes CASSQGQASLGYGYTF.

CDR3 loop: CASSGGQRPSGANVLTF. As DNA, the CDR3 is TGTGCCAGCAGCGGAGGCCAGAGACCCTCTGGGGCCAACGTCCTGACTTTC. The rearrangement joins TRBV2 to TRBJ2-6; a possible D gene is TRBD2 (5 bases). The V end lost 6 bases, the J end lost 0 bases, and 15 bases lay between the germline ends. The V gene's germline CDR1 is SNHLY and CDR2 FYNNEI. There are 17 residues in the CDR3.

The chain carries TRBV6-5 and TRBJ2-1; D perhaps matches TRBD2 (5 bases). Germline V gene data show CDR1 as MNHEY and CDR2 as SVGAGI. Trimming removed 4 bases from V and 7 bases from J, with 20 bases in between. The CDR3 covers 16 residues. CDR3 residues: CASSFRGLYGGNEQFF. In nucleotides, the CDR3 is TGTGCCAGCAGTTTTCGCGGGCTCTATGGTGGGAATGAGCAGTTCTTC.

The chain links TRBV5-6 to TRBJ2-7; D perhaps matches TRBD2 (7 bases). The CDR3 has 15 amino acids. V was trimmed by 3 bases and J by 3 bases, leaving 16 bases between them. In germline, CDR1 is SGHDT, CDR2 YYEEEE. CDR3 loop: CASSSTKGGNYEQYF. CDR3 DNA: TGTGCCAGCAGCTCGACGAAGGGGGGGAACTACGAGCAGTACTTC.

This rearrangement joins TRBV30 to TRBJ2-1, with 11 bases aligning to TRBD2. This CDR3 contains 16 residues. The V and J ends lost 2 bases and 6 bases, in that order; junction bases with no gene match: 9. CDR1 GTSNPN and CDR2 SVGIG come from the germline V gene (reference sequence). CDR3 loop: CAWSSTSSGGSNEQFF. CDR3 DNA sequence: TGTGCCTGGAGTTCCACCTCTAGCGGGGGGAGCAATGAGCAGTTCTTC.